The rows below give T cell receptor beta chains drawn from one sample of a study of blood T cell repertoires in COVID-19. Method: immunoSEQ multiplex PCR; TCRdb's copy keeps in-frame clones and lacks some. The table lists just over 650,000 clones, 90% of them singletons. The sample taken for sequencing was peripheral blood. The receptors stem from a woman aged 18-30 years with acute or convalescent COVID-19. Both conserved end residues are part of each CDR3. The D gene is left open where the match is weak. Clone size, where shown, is once, few, many, or a class for clones that have expanded.

abundance,j_gene,v_gene,d_gene,CDR3nt,CDR3aa
-,TRBJ2-1,TRBV29-1,-,TGCAGCGTTCACAACCATGAGCAGTTCTTC,CSVHNHEQFF
-,TRBJ2-3,TRBV4-1,-,TGCGCCAGCAGCCATCCCGGGGTAGATACGCAGTATTTT,CASSHPGVDTQYF
few,TRBJ2-6,TRBV5-1,-,TGCGCCAGCAGCTTGGAGGCAGGCTCTGGGGCCAACGTCCTGACTTTC,CASSLEAGSGANVLTF
few,TRBJ2-7,TRBV6-2/TRBV6-3,-,TGTGCCAGCAGTTACAGCAGGGAAGCGAGCGAGCAGTACTTC,CASSYSREASEQYF
-,TRBJ1-5,TRBV6-5,-,TGTGCCAGCAGGACAGGAAATCAGCCCCAGCATTTT,CASRTGNQPQHF
-,TRBJ1-1,TRBV5-1,TRBD1,TGCGCCAGCAGCCGAAAATCCGAGGGGGCTCGCACTGAAGCTTTCTTT,CASSRKSEGARTEAFF
-,TRBJ2-4,TRBV28,-,TGTGCCAGCACGGACTTAAACATTCAGTACTTC,CASTDLNIQYF
-,TRBJ1-2,TRBV18,-,TGTGCCAGCTCACCCCCAGGGATGGACTATGGCTACACCTTC,CASSPPGMDYGYTF
-,TRBJ1-1,TRBV23-1,TRBD1,TGCGCCAGCACCCCACAGGGGGCGAACACTGAAGCTTTCTTT,CASTPQGANTEAFF
-,TRBJ1-1,TRBV29-1,-,TGCAGCGTTGACGGGGGCACTGAAGCTTTCTTT,CSVDGGTEAFF
-,TRBJ1-2,TRBV20-1,-,TGCAGTGCTAGTGAGGGACAAGGCCCTTCTAATGGCTACACCTTC,CSASEGQGPSNGYTF
few,TRBJ2-1,TRBV3-1/TRBV3-2,TRBD1,TGTGCCAGCAGCCGTAACAGGGGGCTTAGCTCCTACAATGAGCAGTTCTTC,CASSRNRGLSSYNEQFF
once,TRBJ1-2,TRBV7-2,-,TGTGCCAGCAGCTTAGATCGGGGGGGTCCGGGTGGCTACACCTTC,CASSLDRGGPGGYTF
-,TRBJ1-3,TRBV13,-,TGTGCCAGCAGCCCACTAAACTCTGGAAACACCATATATTTT,CASSPLNSGNTIYF
-,TRBJ1-5,TRBV21-1,-,TGTGCCAGCCTCTCCGGGGGTTTCAATCAGCCCCAGCATTTT,CASLSGGFNQPQHF
-,TRBJ2-2,TRBV6-4,TRBD2,TGTGCCAGCAGCGCCAGCTGGGGTAGCGGGGGCACGAACACCGGGGAGCTGTTTTTT,CASSASWGSGGTNTGELFF
-,TRBJ2-7,TRBV5-1,TRBD1,TGCGCCAGCAGCCCCTCTGGACAGGGCTACGAGCAGTACTTC,CASSPSGQGYEQYF
few,TRBJ2-5,TRBV7-3,TRBD2,TGTGCCAGCAGCGCTGGTTCGTTAGCGGGGGCCCAAGAGACCCAGTACTTC,CASSAGSLAGAQETQYF
-,TRBJ2-5,TRBV4-1,-,TGCGCCAGCAGCCAAGACGGAGTTGAGACCCAGTACTTC,CASSQDGVETQYF
-,TRBJ1-2,TRBV14,-,TGTGCCAGCAGCCAAGTTTATCTGCCAGGGGCACAAGGCTACACCTTC,CASSQVYLPGAQGYTF
-,TRBJ2-7,TRBV28,TRBD1,TGTGCCAGCAGTTTTGGGGACAGGGTTTCCTACGAGCAGTACTTC,CASSFGDRVSYEQYF
-,TRBJ1-4,TRBV5-6,-,TGTGCCAGCAGCTTGGAGGGGGGGCCCGTAGGAAATGAAAAACTGTTTTTT,CASSLEGGPVGNEKLFF
-,TRBJ2-7,TRBV7-3,-,TGTGCCAGCAGCTCCCCTTACAGGGTATGCCACGAGCAGTACTTC,CASSSPYRVCHEQYF
few,TRBJ1-1,TRBV7-3,-,TGTGCCAGCAGCTACGGAGGAGGGATGAACACTGAAGCTTTCTTT,CASSYGGGMNTEAFF